The TCR beta chain under discussion was sequenced for a study of blood T cell repertoires in COVID-19. About the research overall: T cells, B-cell-depleted T cells, or PBMCs provided the cDNA or gDNA that served as material.

This clone occurred once. Sequenced by immunoSEQ multiplex PCR; TCRdb stores in-frame clones only, minus some. The top ten hold around 2.8% of the sample, which has 200,000 to 250,000 clones, more than 70% seen once. CDR3 length equals 13 residues. Germline V lookup: CDR1 SGHRS, CDR2 YFSETQ. With V trimmed by 3 bases and J by 2 bases, 2 bases remained unmatched. The source of this sequence is a woman aged 55-70 years with acute or convalescent COVID-19. Sequencing input: peripheral blood. J is TRBJ2-7 and V is TRBV5-1, with 7 bases identical to TRBD2. The CDR3 coding sequence is TGCGCCAGCAGCTCCGGGACTACCTACGAGCAGTACTTC. The encoded protein is CASSSGTTYEQYF.